This TCR beta chain comes out of a study of OX40 agonist ivuxolimab in advanced cancers. As for the study in general: Three patients had partial responses: one hepatocellular carcinoma, two cutaneous melanoma. General study points: The authors did not determine the antigen specificity of the expanded peripheral T cells. Circulating CD4+ and CD8+ T cells showed clonal expansion by week 6 at 0.1 to 3.0 mg/kg.

The count of this clone is one. What it recognizes is unknown. Using immunoSEQ multiplex PCR, the repertoire was profiled, and TCRdb retains in-frame clones only, with some absent. The sample shows under 80,000 clones, around 84% of them seen only once. Material: CD4+ or CD8+ T cells sorted from blood, obtained in a trial of the OX40 agonist ivuxolimab. The TCR comes from an adult with an advanced solid tumor such as melanoma, head and neck, liver or kidney cancer.

The CDR3 region is CASSRSGGYEQYF. The CDR3 DNA is TGTGCCAGCAGCCGCTCCGGGGGCTACGAGCAGTACTTC. The V gene is TRBV7-2, the J gene TRBJ2-7, with TRBD2 as a possible D gene (6 bases). Germline V gene data show CDR1 as SGHTA and CDR2 as FQGNSA. With 5 bases removed from V and 3 bases from J, the gap between germline ends came to 11 bases. The CDR3 has 13 amino acids. Looking up the rest from reference TRBV7-2 and TRBJ2-7 gives the full variable domain: GAGVSQSPSNKVTEKGKDVELRCDPISGHTALYWYRQSLGQGLEFLIYFQGNSAPDKSGLPSDRFSAERTGGSVSTLTIQRTQQEDSAVYLCASSRSGGYEQYFGPGTRLTVT.